This T cell receptor beta chain was sequenced for a study of neoadjuvant anti-PD-1 for oral cavity cancer (dated by TCRdb to the early 2020s). About the investigation overall: Patients mostly received three to four biweekly doses of nivolumab at 3 mg/kg before curative-intent surgical resection. A fourth nivolumab dose was given around day 43 to patients without progression, and definitive surgical resection was performed in those patients on days 50-56. Under RECIST 1.1, patients with complete response, partial response or stable disease were classed as responders, and patients with progression were classed as non-responders. An approximately 31% response rate was observed in the parent correlative cohort, in which over nine patients were included.

Concerning this clone: It lacks a known antigen. One base away there is no much larger clone; base qualities are not given.

V loses 6 bases of germline sequence and J loses 1 base, and the interval between the two ends is 9 bases. Measured from the cysteine to the phenylalanine, the CDR3 is 13 residues long. The sequence is cut down to CDR3 DNA, 39 bases in frame from base 1. In the germline V gene, CDR1 corresponds to MNHNS and CDR2 to SASEGT. In the paper's terms, the time point label means: after neoadjuvant nivolumab, at surgical resection. None of the patients had received prior systemic or radiation treatment, and all were newly diagnosed with stage II-IVA oral cavity squamous cell carcinoma. Everyone in the cohort had locally advanced, HPV-negative oral cavity squamous cell carcinoma. No culture maintenance or expansion was done, as the peripheral blood mononuclear cells went straight to analysis. The samples were drawn from a longitudinal correlative study tied to a single-arm phase II trial testing neoadjuvant nivolumab in oral cavity squamous cell carcinoma. Subject-matched pre- and post-treatment PBMCs and tumors from three responders and three non-responders underwent genomic DNA-based TCRbeta sequencing. Peripheral blood mononuclear cells were collected before nivolumab treatment and again after treatment, at the time of surgery. The Maxwell RSC DNA from Cells kit was used to extract genomic DNA from PBMCs.

Overall results and qualifications from the work: Within PBMCs, T cell clonality (Gini index) was significantly higher in non-responders than responders after neoadjuvant nivolumab. TCR analyses included only a few patients per response group, and the authors called for larger cohorts for validation. A higher pretreatment blood Treg/Th17 ratio correlated with both higher pretreatment blood TCRbeta clonality and lower post-treatment tumor TCRbeta clonality.

For deep sequencing, PBMC libraries mostly used approximately 0.45 ug of input genomic DNA, with six replicates for each sample. The immunoSEQ hsTCRbeta kit was used to prepare TCRbeta libraries, following the manufacturer's instructions. An Illumina NovaSeq 6000 S4 flow cell was used to sequence the final libraries, which had first been combined to 3 nM. As for the original processing: Raw data preprocessing and quality control were performed with the immunoSEQ Analyzer. The analysis was limited to productive rearrangements, and each clonotype was defined by a unique CDR3 amino acid sequence. Repertoire clonality was estimated as the Gini-Simpson index, which was calculated using the R package tcR. Gini indices were compared with Student's t test, and associations with tumor size change were assessed by Pearson correlation. The immuneACCESS repertoire file appears here via TCRdb, limited to in-frame rearrangements. These files lack a portion of the clones; in checked studies, under half of the deficit traces to unresolved V genes, and the cause of the others is not known. D and trimming were read from the DNA, whereas the V and J calls and clone size are those reported in that table. In this sample the table shows 13,000 to 15,000 clones, roughly 79% of which occur a single time. The leading ten clones occupy around 2.8% of the sample.

Material: PBMCs, obtained after nivolumab (anti-PD-1) treatment. Rearrangement joined TRBV6-1 to TRBJ1-1; the D gene is possibly TRBD1, with 5 bases matching. This receptor was identified in a person aged 40-85 years with oral cavity squamous cell carcinoma. The CDR3 region reads CASSVTENTEAFF. The nucleotide sequence reads as follows: TGTGCCAGCAGCGTGACAGAGAACACTGAAGCTTTCTTT.